This T cell receptor (beta chain) was sequenced in a study of early T cells in non-severe SARS-CoV-2 infection. TCRdb redid the calling of the 5' RACE reads with MiXCR, one entry per CDR3 protein. The data hold under 60,000 distinct CDR3 sequences, with roughly 5.9% observed a single time. The V gene lost 3 bases and the J gene lost 5 bases, with 16 bases spanning the gap. This CDR3 has 16 amino acids. The germline V gene encodes CDR1 WNHNN and CDR2 SYGVQD (reference sequence). Sequencing used whole blood. The rearrangement links TRBV10-1 to TRBJ2-2; D remains unclear. This receptor was taken from an adult who was a healthcare worker with PCR-confirmed SARS-CoV-2 infection or an uninfected control (not recorded which). CDR3 sequence reads: CASSDPGQAETGELFF. DNA of the CDR3: TGCGCCAGCAGTGACCCTGGTCAGGCGGAAACCGGGGAGCTGTTTTTT.